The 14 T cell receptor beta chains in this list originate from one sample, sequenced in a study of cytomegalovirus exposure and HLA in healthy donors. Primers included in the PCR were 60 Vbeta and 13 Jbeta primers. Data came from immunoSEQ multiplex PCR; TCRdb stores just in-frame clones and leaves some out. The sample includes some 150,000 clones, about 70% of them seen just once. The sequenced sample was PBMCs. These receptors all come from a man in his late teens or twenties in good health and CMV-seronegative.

DNA for the CDR3: TGCGCCAGCAGTGAGTCGACTCTAGCGGGAGGCACCGGGGAGCTGTTTTTT. Amino acid sequence: CASSESTLAGGTGELFF. The gene calls are TRBV10-1 and TRBJ2-2; TRBD2 aligns across 11 bases. The CDR3 sequence is 17 residues long. Losses at the gene ends were 0 bases for V and 4 bases for J; bases not matched to a gene: 4. The germline CDR1 and CDR2 sequences are WNHNN and SYGVQD (reference sequence).

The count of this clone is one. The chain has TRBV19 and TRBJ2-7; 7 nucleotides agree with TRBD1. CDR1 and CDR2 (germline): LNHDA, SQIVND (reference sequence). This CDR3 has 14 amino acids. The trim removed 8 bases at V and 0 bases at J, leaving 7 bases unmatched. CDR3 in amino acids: CASAYRGDSYEQYF. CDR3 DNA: TGTGCCAGTGCCTACAGGGGCGACTCCTACGAGCAGTACTTC.

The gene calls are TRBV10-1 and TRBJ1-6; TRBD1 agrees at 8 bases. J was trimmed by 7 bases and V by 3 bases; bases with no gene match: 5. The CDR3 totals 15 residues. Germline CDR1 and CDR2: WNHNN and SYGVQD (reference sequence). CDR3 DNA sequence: TGCGCCAGCAGTGATGGACAGGGATGGAATTCACCCCTCCACTTT. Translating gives CASSDGQGWNSPLHF.

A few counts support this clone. The DNA for the CDR3 is TGTGCCAGCATGGGACAGGGGGCGCGTTATGAGCAGTTCTTC. Protein sequence: CASMGQGARYEQFF. The chain couples TRBV6-1 to TRBJ2-1, with 12 bases aligning to TRBD1. Germline lookup yields CDR1 MNHNS and CDR2 SASEGT. This CDR3 is built from 14 residues. Trimming cost V 7 bases and J 8 bases; bases outside gene matches: 6.

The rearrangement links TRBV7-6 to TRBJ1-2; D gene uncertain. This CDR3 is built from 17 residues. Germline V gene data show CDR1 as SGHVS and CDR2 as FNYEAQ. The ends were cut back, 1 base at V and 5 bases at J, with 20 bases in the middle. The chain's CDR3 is CASSLEGAIRVEYGYTF. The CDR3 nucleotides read TGTGCCAGCAGCTTAGAAGGAGCCATCCGGGTAGAGTATGGCTACACCTTC.

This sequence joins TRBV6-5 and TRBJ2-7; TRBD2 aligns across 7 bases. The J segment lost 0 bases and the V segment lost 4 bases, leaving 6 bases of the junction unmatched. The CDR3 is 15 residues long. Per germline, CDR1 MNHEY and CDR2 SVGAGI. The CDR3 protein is CASSFLAESSYEQYF. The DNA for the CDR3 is TGTGCCAGCAGTTTCCTAGCGGAGAGCTCCTACGAGCAGTACTTC.

For the CDR3, the DNA is TGTGCCAGCTCGGAGGGACAGTCCTACGAGCAGTACTTC. It translates to CASSEGQSYEQYF. The gene calls are TRBV18 and TRBJ2-7; maybe TRBD1 (7 bases). Trimming cost V 6 bases and J 1 base, with 10 bases left between them. Germline V gene lookup returns CDR1 KGHSH and CDR2 LQKENI. The CDR3 totals 13 residues.

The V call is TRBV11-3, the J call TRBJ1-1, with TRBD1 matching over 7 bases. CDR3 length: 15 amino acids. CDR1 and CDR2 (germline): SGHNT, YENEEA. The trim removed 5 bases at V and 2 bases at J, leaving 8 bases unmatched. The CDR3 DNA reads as TGTGCCAGCAGCCCGACGACAGGGACTAACACTGAAGCTTTCTTT. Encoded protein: CASSPTTGTNTEAFF. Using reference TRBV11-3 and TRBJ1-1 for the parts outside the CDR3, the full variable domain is EAGVVQSPRYKIIEKKQPVAFWCNPISGHNTLYWYLQNLGQGPELLIRYENEEAVDDSQLPKDRFSAERLKGVDSTLKIQPAELGDSAVYLCASSPTTGTNTEAFFGQGTRLTVV.

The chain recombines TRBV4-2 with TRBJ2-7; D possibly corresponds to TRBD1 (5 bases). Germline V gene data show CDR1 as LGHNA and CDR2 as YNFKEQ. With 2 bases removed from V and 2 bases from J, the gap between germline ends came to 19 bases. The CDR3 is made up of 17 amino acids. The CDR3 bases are TGTGCCAGCAGCCAACCTCCTGGGGCTTCAGCCACCTACGAGCAGTACTTC. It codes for CASSQPPGASATYEQYF.

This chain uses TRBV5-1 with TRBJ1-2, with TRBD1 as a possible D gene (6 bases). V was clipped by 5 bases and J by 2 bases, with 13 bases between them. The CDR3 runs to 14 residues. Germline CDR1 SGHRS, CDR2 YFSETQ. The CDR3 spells CASSLKTGNYGYTF. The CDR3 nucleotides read TGCGCCAGCAGTCTGAAGACAGGAAACTATGGCTACACCTTC.

This CDR3 is CASSLYQASFSYNEQFF. As DNA, the CDR3 is TGTGCCAGCAGTTTATATCAGGCCTCCTTCTCCTACAATGAGCAGTTCTTC. The rearrangement uses TRBV27 and TRBJ2-1, with no clear D. Germline CDR1 MNHEY, CDR2 SMNVEV (reference sequence). The V end lost 1 base, the J end lost 0 bases, and 13 bases lay between the germline ends. This CDR3 is built from 17 residues.

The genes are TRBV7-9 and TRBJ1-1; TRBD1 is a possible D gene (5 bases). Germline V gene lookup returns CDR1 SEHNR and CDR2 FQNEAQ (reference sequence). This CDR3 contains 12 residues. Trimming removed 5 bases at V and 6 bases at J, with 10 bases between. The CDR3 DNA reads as TGTGCCAGCAGCCCCGTGGGGCCTGAAGCTTTCTTT. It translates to CASSPVGPEAFF.

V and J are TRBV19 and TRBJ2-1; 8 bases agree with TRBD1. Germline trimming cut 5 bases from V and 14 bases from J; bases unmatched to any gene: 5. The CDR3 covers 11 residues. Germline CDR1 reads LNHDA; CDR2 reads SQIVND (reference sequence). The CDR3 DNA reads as TGTGCCAGTAGTGACGGACAGGGTGAGTTCTTC. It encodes CASSDGQGEFF.

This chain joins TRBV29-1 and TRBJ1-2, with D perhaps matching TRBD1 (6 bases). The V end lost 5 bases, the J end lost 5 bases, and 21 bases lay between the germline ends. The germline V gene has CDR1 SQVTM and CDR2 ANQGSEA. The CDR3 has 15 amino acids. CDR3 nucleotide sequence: TGCAGCGTTTCCTTCCAACGGGGGGCCTCTTATGGCTACACCTTC. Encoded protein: CSVSFQRGASYGYTF.